The entry that follows covers one T cell receptor (beta chain) sequence. Its cognate antigen is unknown. Patients counted as stable if ophthalmopathy did not develop within 18 months. An approximately 10 ml volume of fresh peripheral blood provided the PBMCs. TCR beta CDR3 region amplification was performed from RNA transcripts. The HTBI set primed first-round TCR CDR3 RT-PCR. TCRdb recomputed calls from the multiplex PCR reads with MiXCR, one row per CDR3 protein. The profile shows 470,000 or so distinct CDR3 sequences, less than 25% of them singletons. This record belongs to a study of T cells in Graves' hyperthyroidism and ophthalmopathy. As for the study in general: Peripheral blood was acquired at first diagnosis, ahead of any therapy whatsoever.

This CDR3 has 12 amino acids. V shed 7 bases and J shed 8 bases, with 14 bases lying between them. General study findings and limits: Prediction of ophthalmopathy progression came a median around 6.5 months pre-onset.

This receptor was obtained from a man between 18 and 35 years old with Graves' hyperthyroidism. Sequencing input: blood. The rearrangement uses TRBV12-3 or TRBV12-4 and TRBJ1-2, with no clear D. The CDR3 DNA reads TGTGCCAGCACTACGGACTGGTTAGGCTACACCTTC. This gives the protein CASTTDWLGYTF.